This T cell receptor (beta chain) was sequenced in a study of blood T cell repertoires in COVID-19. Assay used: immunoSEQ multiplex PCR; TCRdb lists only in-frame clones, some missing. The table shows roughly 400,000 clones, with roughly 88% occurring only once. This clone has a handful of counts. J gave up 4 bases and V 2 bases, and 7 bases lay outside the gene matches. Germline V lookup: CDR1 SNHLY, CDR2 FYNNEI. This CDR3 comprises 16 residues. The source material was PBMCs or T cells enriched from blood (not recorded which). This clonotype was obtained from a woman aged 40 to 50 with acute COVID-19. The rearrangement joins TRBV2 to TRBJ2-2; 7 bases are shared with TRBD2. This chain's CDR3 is CASSENKASGTGELFF. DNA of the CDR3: TGTGCCAGCAGTGAAAATAAGGCTAGCGGCACCGGGGAGCTGTTTTTT.